Below, one T cell receptor (beta chain) is given with its context. Only a few counts were recorded for this clonotype. What this receptor recognizes is not known. Nothing much larger sits one base from this clone, and base qualities are not available. This sample is part of a study of human T cells and chemical hapten exposure (dated by TCRdb to about 2021). About the study as a whole: For sensitization, 2% DPC in acetone was applied to a roughly 2 cm by roughly 2 cm area of upper inner arm skin. For TCR sequencing, blood came from about 28 alopecia patients at anywhere from one to four time points (pre-sensitization, 2, 6 and 24 weeks). Patch testing on the upper back used Finn chambers containing 0.01% DPC, with scoring done after 6 days according to International Contact Dermatitis Research Group standards. Throughout the approximately 23-week study period, patients were also given weekly therapeutic DPC doses on the scalp. Peripheral blood TCR repertoire changes were tracked in vivo in alopecia patients during primary and secondary sensitization to the hapten diphenylcyclopropenone (DPC). Libraries were pooled for sequencing, and per-sample TCR yields varied mainly because of small differences in library volumes within the pool. Most of the patients in the cohort were female, and the cohort covered alopecia areata with under or over 50% scalp involvement, alopecia totalis and alopecia universalis. Patient blood was sampled pre-sensitization (week 0) and at 2, 6 and about 24 weeks after DPC sensitization. For every blood RNA sample, sequencing covered both the TCR alpha and TCR beta chains.

The time point tag for this specimen amounts to: patch test 1, 2 weeks after DPC sensitization. The label giving this sample's treatment or condition can be read as: therapeutic diphenylcyclopropenone sensitization with weekly scalp DPC. Total RNA was extracted from unfractionated whole blood that had been collected in Tempus Blood RNA tubes. Blood at each patch-test visit was drawn before the patch test was applied. Eligible patients were aged 18 to 70, diagnosed with alopecia, deemed suitable for DPC therapy, and excluded if pregnant. To prepare the library, RACE was applied. Instrument on record: NextSeq 500. During library preparation, unique molecular identifiers were attached to individual cDNA molecules so that TCRs could be counted quantitatively and reproducibly. The source study handled its data this way. The median number of TCRs per sample was approximately 93,000, ranging from 23,224 to 690,600. The Decombinator software suite was used to annotate V, J and CDR3 in the TCR reads. Every sample was subsampled to the same number of TCRs (28,000) for the PS versus PT1 abundance plots. TCRs were defined as expanded if absent before sensitization and observed at least eight times at the 2-week time point. Using fastp trimming at Q25 and MiXCR clonotype assembly, TCRdb reanalyzed the public sequencing data and kept in-frame beta chains. Entries that share a CDR3 protein sequence are merged under the most common genes and DNA. For this entry, the V and J calls and clone size follow TCRdb and not the study's own pipeline. Here the sample has about 37,000 distinct CDR3 sequences; more than 6% occur a single time. The top ten clonotypes cover around 10% of the sample.

Broader findings and caveats from the paper: After repeated subsampling, the strength of the expansion versus patch-test correlation and the threshold at which it became significant changed. The number of PT1 expanded TCRs positively correlated with patch test score, significant at thresholds 8, 16 and 32 but not 4. Significantly more large CDR3 similarity clusters were formed by expanded TCRs than by pre-sensitization or healthy control sets, consistent with antigen-driven responses. Alopecia, a presumed autoimmune disease, was present in all patients, so the immune response of the patients might differ from that of healthy individuals. DPC sensitization did not change the number of TCRs with a frequency above 1 in 1000, and there was no evidence of changes in global repertoire structure.

Specimen: whole blood, collected in connection with sensitization to the hapten diphenylcyclopropenone (DPC). This clonotype was obtained from a young woman with alopecia areata. Some clones in this sample may be carry-over from other donors' samples.

The encoded CDR3 is CASSLGSGSSYEQYF. The sequence in DNA is TGTGCCAGCAGCTTAGGGTCTGGGAGCTCCTACGAGCAGTACTTC. The chain uses TRBV7-2 and TRBJ2-7, and possibly TRBD2, on 5 matching bases. In the germline V gene, CDR1 corresponds to SGHTA and CDR2 to FQGNSA. The V and J ends are trimmed by 1 base and 0 bases, leaving 10 bases between them. The CDR3 goes from the cysteine to the phenylalanine over 15 residues. This entry keeps only the CDR3 DNA: 45 bases, framed from base 1.